Given below is one TCR beta chain in context. Its antigen remains unknown. The J segment lost 8 bases and the V segment lost 0 bases, leaving 8 bases of the junction unmatched. CDR1 and CDR2 (germline): SGDLS, YYNGEE. The CDR3 is 15 amino acids. This record comes from a study of T cell responses to AZD1222 COVID-19 vaccine. About the research overall: Second doses at about 4 or about 12 weeks were pooled.

General study points: Reports say nearly half of spike-specific TCRs go after unmutated variant regions. Just 5 to 7 AZD1222 recipients tested seropositive at baseline. Possibly, clonal diversity was underestimated; donors were largely white British and included more females.

Assay: immunoSEQ multiplex PCR; the TCRdb copy retains only in-frame clones and omits some. Of approximately 190,000 clones detected, around 90% appear once; the ten largest clones hold over 0.75%. The chain uses TRBV9 and TRBJ2-1, with 7 bases identical to TRBD1. The TCR sequence derives from an adult in good health. The sample in question was peripheral blood, obtained on day 0 of AZD1222 vaccination. CDR3 nucleotides: TGTGCCAGCAGCGTAGAGGGGGCCCCTGGCGATGAGCAGTTCTTC. Protein sequence: CASSVEGAPGDEQFF. The full variable domain, rest sourced from reference TRBV9 and TRBJ2-1, is DSGVTQTPKHLITATGQRVTLRCSPRSGDLSVYWYQQSLDQGLQFLIQYYNGEERAKGNILERFSAQQFPDLHSELNLSSLELGDSALYFCASSVEGAPGDEQFFGPGTRLTVL.